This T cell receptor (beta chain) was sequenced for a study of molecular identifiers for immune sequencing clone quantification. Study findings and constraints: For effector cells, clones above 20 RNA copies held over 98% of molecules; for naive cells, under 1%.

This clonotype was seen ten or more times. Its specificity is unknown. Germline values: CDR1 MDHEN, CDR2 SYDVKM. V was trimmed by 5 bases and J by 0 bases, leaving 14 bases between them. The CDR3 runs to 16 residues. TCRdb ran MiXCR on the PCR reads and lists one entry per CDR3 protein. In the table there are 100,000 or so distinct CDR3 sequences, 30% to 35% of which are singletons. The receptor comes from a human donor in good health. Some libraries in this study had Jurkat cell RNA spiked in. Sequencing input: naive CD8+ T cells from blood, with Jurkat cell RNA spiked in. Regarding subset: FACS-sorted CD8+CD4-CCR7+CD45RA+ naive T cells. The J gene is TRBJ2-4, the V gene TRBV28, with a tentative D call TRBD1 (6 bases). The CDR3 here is CASSHPDSLAKNIQYF. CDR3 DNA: TGTGCCAGCAGTCACCCGGACAGCCTAGCCAAAAACATTCAGTACTTC.